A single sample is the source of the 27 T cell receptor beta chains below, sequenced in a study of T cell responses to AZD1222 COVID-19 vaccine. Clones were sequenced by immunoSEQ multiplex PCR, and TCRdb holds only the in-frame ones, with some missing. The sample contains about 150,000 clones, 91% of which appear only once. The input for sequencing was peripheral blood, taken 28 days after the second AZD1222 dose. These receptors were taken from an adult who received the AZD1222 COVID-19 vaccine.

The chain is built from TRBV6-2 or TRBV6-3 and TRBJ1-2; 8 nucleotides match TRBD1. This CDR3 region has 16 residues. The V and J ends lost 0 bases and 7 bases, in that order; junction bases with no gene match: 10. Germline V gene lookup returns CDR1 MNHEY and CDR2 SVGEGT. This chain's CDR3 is CASSYSGTGRLGGYTF. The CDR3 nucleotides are TGTGCCAGCAGTTACTCCGGGACAGGACGCTTGGGTGGCTACACCTTC.

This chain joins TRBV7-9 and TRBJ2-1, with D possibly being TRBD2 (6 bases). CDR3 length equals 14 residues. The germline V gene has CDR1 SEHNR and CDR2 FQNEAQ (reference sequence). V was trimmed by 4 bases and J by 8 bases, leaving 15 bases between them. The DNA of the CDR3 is TGTGCCAGCAGCTCCCGACTAGTTCCGTATGAGCAGTTCTTC. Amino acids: CASSSRLVPYEQFF.

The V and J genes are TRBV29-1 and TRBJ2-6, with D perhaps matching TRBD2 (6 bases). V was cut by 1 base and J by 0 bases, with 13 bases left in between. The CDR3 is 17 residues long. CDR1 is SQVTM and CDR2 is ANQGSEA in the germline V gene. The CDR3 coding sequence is TGCAGCGTTGAAGTGAGGGGCGGGGTCTCTGGGGCCAACGTCCTGACTTTC. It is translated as CSVEVRGGVSGANVLTF.

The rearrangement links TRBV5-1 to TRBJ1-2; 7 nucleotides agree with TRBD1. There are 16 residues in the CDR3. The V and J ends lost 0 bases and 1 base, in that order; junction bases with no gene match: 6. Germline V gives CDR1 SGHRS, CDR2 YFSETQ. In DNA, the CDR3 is TGCGCCAGCAGCTTGGGAGGGGACAGTTTTAACTATGGCTACACCTTC. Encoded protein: CASSLGGDSFNYGYTF.

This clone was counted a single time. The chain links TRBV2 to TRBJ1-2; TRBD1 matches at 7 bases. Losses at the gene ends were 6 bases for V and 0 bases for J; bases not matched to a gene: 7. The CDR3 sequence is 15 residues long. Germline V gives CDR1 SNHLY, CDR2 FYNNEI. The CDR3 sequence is CASSLGTGANYGYTF. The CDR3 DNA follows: TGTGCCAGCAGCCTTGGAACAGGGGCTAACTATGGCTACACCTTC.

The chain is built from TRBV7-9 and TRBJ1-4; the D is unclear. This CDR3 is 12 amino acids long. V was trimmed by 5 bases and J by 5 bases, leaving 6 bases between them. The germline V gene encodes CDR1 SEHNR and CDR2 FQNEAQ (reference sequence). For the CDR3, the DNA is TGTGCCAGCAGCGAAAAGAATGAAAAACTGTTTTTT. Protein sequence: CASSEKNEKLFF.

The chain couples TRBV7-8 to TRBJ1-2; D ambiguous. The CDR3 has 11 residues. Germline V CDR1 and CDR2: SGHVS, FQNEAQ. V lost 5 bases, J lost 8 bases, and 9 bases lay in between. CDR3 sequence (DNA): TGTGCCAGCAGCCCAACGAGGGGCTACACCTTC. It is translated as CASSPTRGYTF.

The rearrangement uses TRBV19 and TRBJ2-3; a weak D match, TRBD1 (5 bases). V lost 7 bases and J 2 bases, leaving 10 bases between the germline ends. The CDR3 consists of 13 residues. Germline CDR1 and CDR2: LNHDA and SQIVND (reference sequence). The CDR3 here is CASIKTDTDTQYF. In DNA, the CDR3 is TGTGCCAGTATCAAGACAGACACAGATACGCAGTATTTT.

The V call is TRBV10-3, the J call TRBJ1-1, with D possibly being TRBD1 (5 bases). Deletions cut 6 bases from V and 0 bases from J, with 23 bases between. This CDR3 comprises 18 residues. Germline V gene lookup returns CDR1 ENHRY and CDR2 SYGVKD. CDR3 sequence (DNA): TGTGCCATCAGGGGTGGGGGAGTGCAACGGAGGGTGAACACTGAAGCTTTCTTT. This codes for CAIRGGGVQRRVNTEAFF.

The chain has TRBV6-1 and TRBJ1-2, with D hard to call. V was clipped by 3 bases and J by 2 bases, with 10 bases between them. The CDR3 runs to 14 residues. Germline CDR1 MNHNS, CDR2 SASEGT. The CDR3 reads CASSELQRNYGYTF. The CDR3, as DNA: TGTGCCAGCAGTGAGCTACAGAGGAACTATGGCTACACCTTC.

The CDR3 is CATKGETSNSPLHF. The CDR3 DNA is TGTGCCACCAAAGGGGAAACCTCTAATTCACCCCTCCACTTT. This rearrangement joins TRBV10-3 to TRBJ1-6, with D perhaps TRBD1 (5 bases). The CDR3 runs 14 residues. The V gene's germline CDR1 is ENHRY and CDR2 SYGVKD. Between the trimmed V and J ends, which lost 10 bases and 6 bases, there was a span of 16 bases.

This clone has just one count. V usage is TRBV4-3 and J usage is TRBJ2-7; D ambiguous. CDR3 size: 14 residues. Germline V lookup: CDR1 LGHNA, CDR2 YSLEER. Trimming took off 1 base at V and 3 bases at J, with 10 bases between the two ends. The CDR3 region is CASSQGYGFYEQYF. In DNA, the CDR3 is TGCGCCAGCAGCCAAGGATACGGCTTCTACGAGCAGTACTTC.

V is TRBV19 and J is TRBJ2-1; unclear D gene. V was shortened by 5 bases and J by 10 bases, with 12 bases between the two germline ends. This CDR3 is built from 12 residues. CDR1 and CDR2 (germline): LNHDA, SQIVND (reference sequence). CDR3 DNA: TGTGCCAGTAGTGTAGGACCAATAGAGCAGTTCTTC. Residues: CASSVGPIEQFF.

The CDR3: CASSLSPGVRDHASEQFF. CDR3 coding DNA: TGTGCCAGCAGTTTATCCCCGGGTGTTCGGGACCACGCCAGTGAGCAGTTCTTC. The V and J genes are TRBV27 and TRBJ2-1; the D call may be TRBD1 or TRBD2 (5 bases each). Germline V gives CDR1 MNHEY, CDR2 SMNVEV (reference sequence). This CDR3 has 18 amino acids. The germline V and J ends were trimmed by 0 bases and 9 bases, with 24 bases remaining between them.

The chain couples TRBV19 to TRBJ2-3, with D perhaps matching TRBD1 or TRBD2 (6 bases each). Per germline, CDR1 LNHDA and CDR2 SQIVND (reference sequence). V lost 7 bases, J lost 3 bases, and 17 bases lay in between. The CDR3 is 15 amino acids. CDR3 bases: TGTGCCAGTACCCTGGGGGGCCGGGGGACAGATACGCAGTATTTT. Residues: CASTLGGRGTDTQYF.

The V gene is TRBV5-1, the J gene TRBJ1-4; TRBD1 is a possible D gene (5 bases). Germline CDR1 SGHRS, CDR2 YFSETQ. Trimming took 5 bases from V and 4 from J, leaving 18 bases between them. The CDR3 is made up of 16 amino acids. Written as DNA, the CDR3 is TGCGCCAGCAGGAAAATATCGGGACCGCTTAATGAAAAACTGTTTTTT. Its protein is CASRKISGPLNEKLFF.

The CDR3 coding sequence is TGTGCCAGCAGTCGTCGGACAGGGGGACAAAGGAACACTGAAGCTTTCTTT. Amino acids: CASSRRTGGQRNTEAFF. This chain uses TRBV6-6 with TRBJ1-1; 10 nucleotides align to TRBD1. V dropped 5 bases and J dropped 1; count of bases not matched to a gene: 10. This CDR3 spans 17 amino acids. Germline loops: CDR1 MNHNY, CDR2 SVGAGI (reference sequence).

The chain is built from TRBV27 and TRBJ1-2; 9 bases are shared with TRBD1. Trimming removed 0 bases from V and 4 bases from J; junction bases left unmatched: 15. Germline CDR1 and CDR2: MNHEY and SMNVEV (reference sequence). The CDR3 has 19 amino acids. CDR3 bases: TGTGCCAGCAGTTTATCGTCCCTACACCGACAGGGGGAACCCTATGGCTACACCTTC. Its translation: CASSLSSLHRQGEPYGYTF.

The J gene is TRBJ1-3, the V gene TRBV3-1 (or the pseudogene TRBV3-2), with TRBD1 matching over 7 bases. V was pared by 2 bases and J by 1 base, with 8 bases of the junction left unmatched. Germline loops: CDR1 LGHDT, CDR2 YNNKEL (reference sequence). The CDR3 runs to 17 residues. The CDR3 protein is CASSQTPGQSSGNTIYF. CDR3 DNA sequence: TGTGCCAGCAGCCAAACCCCGGGACAGTCTTCTGGAAACACCATATATTTT.

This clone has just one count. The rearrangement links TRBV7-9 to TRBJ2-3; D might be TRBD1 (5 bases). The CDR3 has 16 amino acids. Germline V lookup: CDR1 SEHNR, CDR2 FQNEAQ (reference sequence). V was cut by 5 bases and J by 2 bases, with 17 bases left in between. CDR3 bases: TGTGCCAGCAGCCCCGGCCGGAGACAGCACACAGATACGCAGTATTTT. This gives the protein CASSPGRRQHTDTQYF.

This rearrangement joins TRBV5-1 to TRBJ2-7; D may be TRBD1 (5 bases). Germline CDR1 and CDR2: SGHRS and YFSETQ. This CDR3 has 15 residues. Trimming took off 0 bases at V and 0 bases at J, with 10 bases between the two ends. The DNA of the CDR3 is TGCGCCAGCAGCTTGGCGACAGTTCTCTCCTACGAGCAGTACTTC. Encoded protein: CASSLATVLSYEQYF.

CDR3 in DNA: TGTGCCAGCAGCCAAGATATCCAGCGGGGAACAGAGCAGTTCTTC. Protein product: CASSQDIQRGTEQFF. The chain uses TRBV3-1 (or the pseudogene TRBV3-2) and TRBJ2-1; 7 bases fit TRBD2. CDR3 length equals 15 residues. Unmatched junction bases numbered 9, after V lost 0 bases and J lost 10 bases. Germline V gene sequence: CDR1 LGHDT, CDR2 YNNKEL (reference sequence).

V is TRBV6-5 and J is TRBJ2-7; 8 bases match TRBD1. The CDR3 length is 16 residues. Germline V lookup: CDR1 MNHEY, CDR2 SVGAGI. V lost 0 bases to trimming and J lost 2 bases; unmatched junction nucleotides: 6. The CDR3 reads CASSYSSGTGPYEQYF. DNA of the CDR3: TGTGCCAGCAGTTACTCCTCCGGGACAGGACCCTACGAGCAGTACTTC.

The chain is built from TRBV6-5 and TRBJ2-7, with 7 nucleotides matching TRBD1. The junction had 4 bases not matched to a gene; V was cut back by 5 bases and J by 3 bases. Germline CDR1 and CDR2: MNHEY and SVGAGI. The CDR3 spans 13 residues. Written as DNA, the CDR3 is TGTGCCAGCAGTACCAGACAGGGCTACGAGCAGTACTTC. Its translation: CASSTRQGYEQYF.

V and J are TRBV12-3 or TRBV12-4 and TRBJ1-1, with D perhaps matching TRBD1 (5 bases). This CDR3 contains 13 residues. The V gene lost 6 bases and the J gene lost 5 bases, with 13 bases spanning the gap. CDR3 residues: CASSAGPGTEAFF. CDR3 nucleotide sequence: TGTGCCAGCAGCGCTGGTCCAGGGACTGAAGCTTTCTTT.

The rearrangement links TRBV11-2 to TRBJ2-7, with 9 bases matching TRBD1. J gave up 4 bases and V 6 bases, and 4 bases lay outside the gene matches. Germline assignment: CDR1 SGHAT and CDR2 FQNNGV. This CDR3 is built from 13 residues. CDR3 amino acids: CASRRGQGYEQYF. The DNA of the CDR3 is TGTGCCAGCAGGAGGGGACAGGGTTACGAGCAGTACTTC. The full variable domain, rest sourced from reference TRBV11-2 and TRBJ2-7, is EAGVAQSPRYKIIEKRQSVAFWCNPISGHATLYWYQQILGQGPKLLIQFQNNGVVDDSQLPKDRFSAERLKGVDSTLKIQPAKLEDSAVYLCASRRGQGYEQYFGPGTRLTVT.

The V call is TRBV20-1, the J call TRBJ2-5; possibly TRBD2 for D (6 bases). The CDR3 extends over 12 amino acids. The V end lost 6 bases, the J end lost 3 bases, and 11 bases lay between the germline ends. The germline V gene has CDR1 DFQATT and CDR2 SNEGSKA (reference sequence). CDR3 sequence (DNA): TGCAGTGCAAGTGGGGGGAAAGAGACCCAGTACTTC. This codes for CSASGGKETQYF.